This TCR beta chain was captured in a study of OX40 agonist ivuxolimab in advanced cancers. Study-level information: A partial response was reached by three patients: one with hepatocellular carcinoma and two with cutaneous melanoma.

Some clones are missing from TCRdb's copy, which holds only in-frame ones; the method was immunoSEQ multiplex PCR. The sample holds 80,000 or so clones, less than 95% seen once. Trimming removed 0 bases from V and 2 bases from J, with 6 bases in between. CDR1 and CDR2 (germline): SGDLS, YYNGEE. The CDR3 loop spans 14 amino acids. Any history of autoimmune disease or systemic immunosuppression disqualified patients. The receptor comes from an adult with an advanced solid tumor such as melanoma, head and neck, liver or kidney cancer. This chain joins TRBV9 and TRBJ1-3; no reliable D call. The sequencing used CD4+ or CD8+ T cells sorted from blood, collected in a trial of the OX40 agonist ivuxolimab. CDR3: CASSVDQAGNTIYF. The CDR3 DNA reads as TGTGCCAGCAGCGTAGATCAGGCTGGAAACACCATATATTTT. The whole variable domain, filled in from reference TRBV9 and TRBJ1-3, reads DSGVTQTPKHLITATGQRVTLRCSPRSGDLSVYWYQQSLDQGLQFLIQYYNGEERAKGNILERFSAQQFPDLHSELNLSSLELGDSALYFCASSVDQAGNTIYFGEGSWLTVV.